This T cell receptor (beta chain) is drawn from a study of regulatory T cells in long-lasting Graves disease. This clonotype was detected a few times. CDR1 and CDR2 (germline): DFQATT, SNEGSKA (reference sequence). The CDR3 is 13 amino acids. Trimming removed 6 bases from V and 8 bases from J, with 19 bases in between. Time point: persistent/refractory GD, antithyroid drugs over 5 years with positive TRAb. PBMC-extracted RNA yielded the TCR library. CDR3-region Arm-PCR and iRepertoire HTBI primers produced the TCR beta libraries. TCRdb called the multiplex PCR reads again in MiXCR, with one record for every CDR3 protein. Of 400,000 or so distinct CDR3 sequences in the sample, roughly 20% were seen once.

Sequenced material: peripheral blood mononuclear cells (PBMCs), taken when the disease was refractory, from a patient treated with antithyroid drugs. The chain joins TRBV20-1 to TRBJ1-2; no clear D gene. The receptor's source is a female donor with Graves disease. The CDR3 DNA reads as TGCAGTGCCCCCCCGCTGGGGTCCGGAGGCTACACCTTC. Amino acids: CSAPPLGSGGYTF.